Listed below are T cell receptor beta chains from one sample, sequenced in a study of T cells in Graves' hyperthyroidism and ophthalmopathy. TCRdb called the multiplex PCR reads again in MiXCR, with one record for every CDR3 protein. The data hold 450,000 to 650,000 distinct CDR3 sequences, with less than 25% observed a single time. Sequencing was carried out using blood. These receptors originate from a man between 18 and 35 years old with Graves' hyperthyroidism. Each CDR3 is given with its conserved first and last residue. The D gene is left open where the match is weak. Size is stated for part of the rows, as once, few or many counts, or as a class when the clone is expanded.

>many|TRBJ1-3|.|TRBV6-5
CASSYSSEAGSGNTIYF
TGTGCCAGCAGTTACTCGAGCGAGGCGGGCTCCGGAAACACCATATATTTT
>.|TRBJ1-6|TRBD1|TRBV6-1
CAGGAGGENSPLHF
TGTGCCGGCGGGGCAGGGGGCGAAAATTCACCCCTCCACTTT
>.|TRBJ2-5|TRBD2|TRBV10-3
CAISTSGGETQYF
TGTGCCATCAGTACCAGCGGGGGAGAGACCCAGTACTTC
>once|TRBJ1-1|.|TRBV6-2/TRBV6-3
CASSSFLDQNTEAFF
TGTGCCAGCAGTTCTTTTTTGGACCAGAACACTGAAGCTTTCTTT
>.|TRBJ2-2|.|TRBV3-1
CASSQGAGSGELFF
TGTGCCAGCAGCCAAGGTGCAGGGTCCGGGGAGCTGTTTTTT
>many|TRBJ1-1|.|TRBV19
CASSIGGMANTEAFF
TGTGCCAGTAGTATTGGAGGCATGGCCAACACTGAAGCTTTCTTT
>few|TRBJ2-7|.|TRBV28
CASSQDAYEQYF
TGTGCCAGCAGCCAGGATGCCTACGAGCAGTACTTC
>few|TRBJ2-6|TRBD2|TRBV3-1
CASSQGSGVAGANVLTF
TGTGCCAGCAGCCAAGGTAGCGGGGTAGCCGGGGCCAACGTCCTGACTTTC
>few|TRBJ2-7|.|TRBV29-1
CSVELGYEQYF
TGCAGCGTTGAATTGGGGTATGAGCAGTACTTC
>many|TRBJ2-7|TRBD2|TRBV28
CASSPRTSGSYEQYF
TGTGCCAGCAGCCCTAGGACTAGCGGGAGCTACGAGCAGTACTTC
>many|TRBJ2-2|.|TRBV24-1
CATSDFQGMDTGELFF
TGTGCCACCAGTGATTTCCAAGGGATGGACACCGGGGAGCTGTTTTTT
>.|TRBJ2-5|.|TRBV10-1
CASSAGGPQETQYF
TGCGCCAGCAGTGCCGGGGGACCCCAAGAGACCCAGTACTTC
>many|TRBJ1-5|TRBD1|TRBV6-2/TRBV6-3
CASTKVQGVSNQPQHF
TGTGCCAGCACGAAGGTACAGGGGGTTAGCAATCAGCCCCAGCATTTT
>.|TRBJ1-2|.|TRBV4-1
CASSQAAAWNYGYTF
TGCGCCAGCAGCCAAGCCGCCGCTTGGAACTATGGCTACACCTTC
>many|TRBJ2-5|.|TRBV12-3/TRBV12-4
CASSSSPSVETQYF
TGTGCCAGCAGTTCGTCTCCTAGTGTAGAGACCCAGTACTTC
>.|TRBJ1-4|.|TRBV6-1
CASSEGPPRNF
TGTGCCAGCAGTGAAGGCCCGCCCAGAAATTTT
>many|TRBJ1-5|.|TRBV15
CATSSRQVGQPQHF
TGTGCCACCAGCAGCCGACAGGTCGGTCAGCCCCAGCATTTT
>.|TRBJ1-5|.|TRBV6-2/TRBV6-3
CASRGQGSQPQHF
TGTGCCTCCCGGGGCCAGGGCTCTCAGCCCCAGCATTTT
>.|TRBJ2-5|.|TRBV11-2
CASSPLRISGTQYF
TGTGCCAGCAGTCCATTGCGTATTTCTGGAACCCAGTACTTC
>.|TRBJ1-6|.|TRBV10-3
CAISELEGNSPLHF
TGTGCCATCAGTGAACTAGAGGGTAATTCACCCCTCCACTTT
>few|TRBJ1-1|.|TRBV10-3
CAISESTLRGNTEAFF
TGTGCCATCAGTGAGTCTACGCTCCGGGGGAACACTGAAGCTTTCTTT
>many|TRBJ1-1|.|TRBV6-5
CASRTRRNTEAFF
TGTGCCAGCAGGACTAGAAGGAACACTGAAGCTTTCTTT
>.|TRBJ1-3|TRBD1|TRBV7-6
CASSRLLGGQIRSGSGNTIYF
TGTGCCAGCAGCCGCCTCCTTGGGGGACAGATTCGGTCAGGCTCTGGAAACACCATATATTTT
>.|TRBJ1-2|.|TRBV9
CASSVEPGNYGYTF
TGTGCCAGCAGCGTAGAACCGGGAAACTATGGCTACACCTTC
>.|TRBJ1-2|.|TRBV29-1
CSVTEQDHYGYTF
TGCAGCGTAACCGAACAGGACCACTATGGCTACACCTTC
>many|TRBJ1-1|TRBD1|TRBV3-1
CASSTGQGLTEAFF
TGTGCCAGCAGCACGGGACAGGGGCTCACTGAAGCTTTCTTT
>many|TRBJ2-7|.|TRBV12-3/TRBV12-4
CASMLGRSSYEQYF
TGTGCCAGCATGCTAGGGAGGAGCTCCTACGAGCAGTACTTC
>.|TRBJ1-2|TRBD1|TRBV7-2
CASSIQGAQDGYTF
TGTGCCAGCAGCATACAGGGGGCGCAGGATGGCTACACCTTC
>.|TRBJ2-2|TRBD2|TRBV6-2/TRBV6-3
CASSSLPGLATNTGELFF
TGTGCCAGCAGTTCATTACCGGGACTAGCGACGAACACCGGGGAGCTGTTTTTT
>few|TRBJ2-7|.|TRBV5-1
CASSLGRDAYEQYF
TGCGCCAGCAGCTTGGGCAGGGACGCCTACGAGCAGTACTTC
>.|TRBJ2-2|TRBD1|TRBV5-1
CASSYGQGPTGELFF
TGCGCCAGCAGCTACGGACAGGGTCCGACCGGGGAGCTGTTTTTT